What follows are 17 T cell receptor beta chains derived from one specimen sequenced in a study of T cell changes during pregnancy in multiple sclerosis. TCRdb keeps only in-frame clones here, not all; method: immunoSEQ multiplex PCR. The repertoire holds 40,000 to 45,000 clones, with over 75% as singletons. This specimen consisted of CD4+ T cells from peripheral blood mononuclear cells, obtained before pregnancy. These receptors were collected from a female donor with multiple sclerosis, enrolled in a pregnancy study.

The genes are TRBV5-1 and TRBJ2-1, with D tentatively TRBD2 (6 bases). Per germline, CDR1 SGHRS and CDR2 YFSETQ. CDR3 size: 16 residues. V lost 0 bases and J 1 base, leaving 11 bases between the germline ends. In DNA, the CDR3 is TGCGCCAGCAGCTTGGAGGTTGCGGGATCCTACAATGAGCAGTTCTTC. It yields the protein CASSLEVAGSYNEQFF.

This chain connects TRBV5-1 to TRBJ2-3, with 13 positions matching TRBD2. The CDR3 extends over 14 amino acids. The junction had 1 base not matched to a gene; V was cut back by 4 bases and J by 5 bases. Germline loops: CDR1 SGHRS, CDR2 YFSETQ. CDR3: CASSGLAGEDTQYF. CDR3 nucleotides: TGCGCCAGCAGCGGACTAGCGGGAGAAGATACGCAGTATTTT.

The J gene is TRBJ2-5, the V gene TRBV28, with 9 bases lining up with TRBD1. CDR1 and CDR2 (germline): MDHEN, SYDVKM. The CDR3 extends over 15 amino acids. The ends lost 6 bases at V and 3 bases at J; junction bases unmatched: 8. This CDR3 reads CASSPRGQGEETQYF. In nucleotides, the CDR3 is TGTGCCAGCAGCCCCAGGGGACAGGGAGAAGAGACCCAGTACTTC.

For the CDR3, the DNA is TGCGCCAGCAGCCAGTTTACAGGGTACACTGAAGCTTTCTTT. Its protein is CASSQFTGYTEAFF. The chain couples TRBV4-1 to TRBJ1-1; a weak D match, TRBD1 (6 bases). CDR3 size: 14 residues. Per germline, CDR1 MGHRA and CDR2 YSYEKL. V lost 3 bases and J lost 3, with 11 bases in between.

The chain couples TRBV9 to TRBJ2-3, with TRBD2 matching over 9 bases. J lost 3 bases, V lost 4 bases, and 6 bases had no gene match. CDR1 and CDR2 from the germline V gene are SGDLS and YYNGEE. CDR3 length: 15 amino acids. Written as DNA, the CDR3 is TGTGCCAGCAGCCCCGCGGGGGGGCCGACAGATACGCAGTATTTT. It encodes CASSPAGGPTDTQYF.

This sequence joins TRBV5-1 and TRBJ2-3; D unclear. Trimming pared 2 bases from V and 6 bases from J, leaving 4 bases between. The length of the CDR3 is 11 residues. From germline, CDR1 is SGHRS and CDR2 YFSETQ. DNA for the CDR3: TGCGCCAGCAGCTTCGAGGATACGCAGTATTTT. It yields the protein CASSFEDTQYF.

The chain recombines TRBV27 with TRBJ2-1; the match to TRBD1 covers 9 bases. CDR3 length equals 16 residues. V shed 4 bases and J 7 bases; nucleotides not matched to a gene: 11. Germline CDR1 and CDR2: MNHEY and SMNVEV (reference sequence). CDR3 loop: CASSSIPGQGGNEQFF. Written as DNA, the CDR3 is TGTGCCAGCAGTTCCATCCCGGGACAGGGAGGGAATGAGCAGTTCTTC.

V usage is TRBV10-3 and J usage is TRBJ1-2; D is unresolved. The CDR3 is 14 residues long. V lost 0 bases and J lost 1, with 6 bases in between. Germline V lookup: CDR1 ENHRY, CDR2 SYGVKD. In DNA, the CDR3 is TGTGCCATCAGTGAGTCATCAGTTAACTATGGCTACACCTTC. This gives the protein CAISESSVNYGYTF.

The DNA of the CDR3 is TGTGCCAGCAGCGACGGGGGGGCCAGCGGGGAGCTGTTTTTT. This translates into CASSDGGASGELFF. The chain carries TRBV6-5 and TRBJ2-2; 8 bases map to TRBD2. The CDR3 is 14 residues long. The germline V gene has CDR1 MNHEY and CDR2 SVGAGI. Germline trimming cut 6 bases from V and 7 bases from J; bases unmatched to any gene: 7.

V and J are TRBV5-1 and TRBJ1-6; D is undetermined. This CDR3 has 14 amino acids. The germline V gene has CDR1 SGHRS and CDR2 YFSETQ. V was shortened by 2 bases and J by 6 bases, with 9 bases between the two germline ends. The CDR3 is CASSLEGGNSPLHF. The DNA of the CDR3 is TGCGCCAGCAGCTTAGAGGGCGGTAATTCACCCCTCCACTTT.

This rearrangement joins TRBV7-9 to TRBJ2-1, with a weak D call TRBD2 (6 bases). The CDR3 covers 15 residues. V was shortened by 1 base and J by 10 bases, with 17 bases between the two germline ends. The germline CDR1 and CDR2 sequences are SEHNR and FQNEAQ (reference sequence). The CDR3 coding sequence is TGTGCCAGCAGCTTAGGAGGGACTTTCTTAGAGGAGCAGTTCTTC. Its translation is CASSLGGTFLEEQFF.

This chain joins TRBV6-1 and TRBJ2-3, with 7 bases identical to TRBD1. V shed 6 bases, J shed 0 bases, and the junction held 6 bases outside the gene matches. The CDR3 contains 15 residues. CDR1 is MNHNS and CDR2 is SASEGT in the germline V gene. CDR3: CASSPTGRSTDTQYF. CDR3 nucleotides: TGTGCCAGCAGCCCGACAGGGCGTAGCACAGATACGCAGTATTTT.

The chain has TRBV2 and TRBJ2-7; TRBD1 matches 10 bases. The CDR3 is 14 amino acids. V gave up 6 bases and J gave up 6 bases; unmatched junction bases: 8. Looked up from germline, CDR1 is SNHLY and CDR2 is FYNNEI. The CDR3 DNA sequence: TGTGCCAGCAGACGACAGGGGGCTGCAGGCGAGCAGTACTTC. As protein: CASRRQGAAGEQYF.

This chain connects TRBV27 to TRBJ2-7, with D tentatively TRBD1 (5 bases). Trimming took 2 bases from V and 9 from J, leaving 17 bases between them. The CDR3 runs 14 residues. Germline values: CDR1 MNHEY, CDR2 SMNVEV (reference sequence). The CDR3 here is CASSLIQGGFGQYF. Here the CDR3 DNA reads TGTGCCAGCAGTTTAATTCAGGGCGGTTTCGGGCAGTACTTC.

The rearrangement links TRBV6-5 to TRBJ1-2; TRBD1 matches at 7 bases. The CDR3 is 14 amino acids. V shed 2 bases and J 3 bases; nucleotides not matched to a gene: 3. From germline, CDR1 is MNHEY and CDR2 SVGAGI. CDR3: CASSYGGGDYGYTF. DNA for the CDR3: TGTGCCAGCAGTTACGGAGGGGGCGACTATGGCTACACCTTC.

V usage is TRBV2 and J usage is TRBJ1-4; D is undetermined. V was pared by 7 bases and J by 8 bases, with 17 bases between. The CDR3 sequence is 14 residues long. Germline CDR1 reads SNHLY; CDR2 reads FYNNEI. CDR3 in amino acids: CASKLLPPGEKLFF. CDR3 sequence (DNA): TGTGCCAGCAAGTTATTGCCCCCGGGGGAAAAACTGTTTTTT. Full variable domain (rest looked up from reference TRBV2 and TRBJ1-4): EPEVTQTPSHQVTQMGQEVILRCVPISNHLYFYWYRQILGQKVEFLVSFYNNEISEKSEIFDDQFSVERPDGSNFTLKIRSTKLEDSAMYFCASKLLPPGEKLFFGSGTQLSVL.

The CDR3 spells CASSLGAGGLGYTF. The CDR3 DNA sequence: TGTGCCAGCAGCTTGGGGGCAGGGGGCCTTGGCTACACCTTC. The V call is TRBV5-4, the J call TRBJ1-2, with 8 bases that match TRBD1. V shed 0 bases, J shed 7 bases, and the junction held 5 bases outside the gene matches. The CDR3 totals 14 residues. Germline CDR1 SGHNT, CDR2 YYREEE (reference sequence).